Included here is one T cell receptor beta chain sequence, with context. Its matching antigen is unknown. In TCRdb, the PCR reads were re-called with MiXCR into one record per CDR3 protein. The data show over 300,000 distinct CDR3 sequences, 24% seen once. The sample is drawn from a study of molecular identifiers for immune sequencing clone quantification. Whole-study results and caveats: It was shown that clones above 20 RNA copies held over 97% of effector molecules, but under 1% in naive cells.

The CDR3 spans 13 residues. Trimming removed 2 bases at V and 6 bases at J, with 11 bases between. Germline V gene data show CDR1 as PRHDT and CDR2 as FYEKMQ (reference sequence). The naive CD8 libraries originated from between 20,000 and 1,000,000 sorted cells and drew on 10%, 30% or 50% RNA. The authors gated naive CD8 T cells as CD8+CD4-CCR7+CD45RA+ for sorting. The source of this sequence is a human donor in good health. Some libraries in this study had Jurkat cell RNA spiked in. The rearrangement uses TRBV13 and TRBJ2-7; D gene unclear. The material sequenced was naive CD8+ T cells from blood, with Jurkat cell RNA spiked in. Indicated subset: FACS-sorted CD8+CD4-CCR7+CD45RA+ naive T cells. The CDR3 bases are TGTGCCAGCAGCTTATATTCCCCCGGCGAGCAGTACTTC. As protein: CASSLYSPGEQYF.